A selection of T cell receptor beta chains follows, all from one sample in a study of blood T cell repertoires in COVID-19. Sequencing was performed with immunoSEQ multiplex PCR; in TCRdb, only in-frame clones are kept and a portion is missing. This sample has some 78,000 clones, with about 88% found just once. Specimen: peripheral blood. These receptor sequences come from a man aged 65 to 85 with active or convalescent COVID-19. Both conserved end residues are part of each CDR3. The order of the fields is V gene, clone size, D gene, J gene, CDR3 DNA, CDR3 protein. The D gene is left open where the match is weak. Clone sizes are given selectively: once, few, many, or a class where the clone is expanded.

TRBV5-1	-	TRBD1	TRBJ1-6	TGCGCCAGCAGCCCCGAGGGACAGGGGAATTCACCCCTCCACTTT	CASSPEGQGNSPLHF
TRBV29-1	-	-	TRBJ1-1	TGCAGCGTCGCGACACTGATGAACACTGAAGCTTTCTTT	CSVATLMNTEAFF
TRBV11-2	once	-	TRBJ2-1	TGTGCCAGCAGCAAAAGGGGTACGTCAGCCGAATACAATGAGCAGTTCTTC	CASSKRGTSAEYNEQFF
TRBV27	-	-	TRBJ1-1	TGTGCCAGCAGTTTGACAAACCGGGGGACTGAAGCTTTCTTT	CASSLTNRGTEAFF
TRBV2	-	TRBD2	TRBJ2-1	TGTGCCAGCAGTGAACCGACTAGCGGGGGGGCAGGCGAGCAGTTCTTC	CASSEPTSGGAGEQFF
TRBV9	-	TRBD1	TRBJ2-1	TGTGCCAGCAGCGGATCAGGGGGCCAAGGCTCCTACAATGAGCAGTTCTTC	CASSGSGGQGSYNEQFF
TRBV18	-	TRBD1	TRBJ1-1	TGTGCCAGCTCATTCGACAGGGGGGGCACTGAAGCTTTCTTT	CASSFDRGGTEAFF
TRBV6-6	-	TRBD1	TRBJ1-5	TGTGCCAGCAGTTACCTACAGGGGAGTAGCAATCAGCCCCAGCATTTT	CASSYLQGSSNQPQHF
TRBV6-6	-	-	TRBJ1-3	TGTGCCAGCAGTTTCGCCGAAATAGGAGACACCATATATTTT	CASSFAEIGDTIYF
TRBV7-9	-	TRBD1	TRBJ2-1	TGTGCCAGCAGCCCTTGGGTAGGGGGCAAGAATGAGCAGTTCTTC	CASSPWVGGKNEQFF
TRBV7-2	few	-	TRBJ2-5	TGTGCCAGCAGGTTTGGGGGCGGAGAGACCCAGTACTTC	CASRFGGGETQYF
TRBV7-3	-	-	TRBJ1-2	TGTGCCAGCAGCTTAAGCCCATGGGAGGGGTACTATGGCTACACCTTC	CASSLSPWEGYYGYTF
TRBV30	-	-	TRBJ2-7	TGTGCCTGGAGTATTTTTTTGGCGGCAGGGGTAGGGACCTCCTACGAGCAGTACTTC	CAWSIFLAAGVGTSYEQYF
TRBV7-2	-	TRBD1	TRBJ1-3	TGTGCCAGCAGCATTAGATCCGGGACAGGGGCAATCTCTGGAAACACCATATATTTT	CASSIRSGTGAISGNTIYF
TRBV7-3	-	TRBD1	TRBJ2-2	TGTGCCAGCAGCTTGAACAGGGGTGGCGGGGAGCTGTTTTTT	CASSLNRGGGELFF